Presented here are 24 T cell receptor beta chains from one specimen sequenced in a study of blood T cells in healthy people across ages. Sample-barcoded 5' priming and a J-beta primer mix drove a second PCR of 7 to 11 cycles. TCRdb re-called the 5' RACE reads through MiXCR, storing one row per CDR3 protein. The sample holds hundreds of thousands of distinct CDR3 sequences, 45% to 55% seen once. Sequenced: blood. The receptors were sampled from an elderly man in good health.

This clonotype was counted only a few times. V is TRBV15 and J is TRBJ2-4; D is unresolved. Near its end, the DNA agrees better with TRBJ2-7, so the J call may be wrong. The CDR3 contains 12 residues. Germline V gene lookup returns CDR1 LNHNV and CDR2 YYDKDF (reference sequence). CDR3 nucleotide sequence: TGTGCCACCAGCAGATTTAACTACGAGCAGTACTTC. Encoded protein: CATSRFNYEQYF.

The table lists this clonotype with a count of one. This chain joins TRBV12-3 or TRBV12-4 and TRBJ1-5; the D gene is possibly TRBD1 (5 bases). The CDR3 spans 12 residues. V lost 5 bases, J lost 6 bases, and 8 bases lay in between. This CDR3 is CASSRGRQPQHF. The CDR3 DNA reads as TGTGCCAGCAGTAGGGGTCGTCAGCCCCAGCATTTT.

J is TRBJ1-2 and V is TRBV7-3; possibly TRBD1 for D (5 bases). The V end lost 2 bases, the J end lost 0 bases, and 16 bases lay between the germline ends. The germline CDR1 and CDR2 sequences are SGHTA and FQGTGA. This CDR3 comprises 17 residues. The CDR3 sequence: CASSLGPRQTSNYGYTF. In nucleotides, the CDR3 is TGTGCCAGCAGCTTAGGCCCTCGACAGACTTCTAACTATGGCTACACCTTC.

This chain joins TRBV4-3 and TRBJ1-4; D not certain. Deletions cut 0 bases from V and 8 bases from J, with 10 bases between. The germline V gene has CDR1 LGHNA and CDR2 YSLEER. CDR3 size: 14 residues. The CDR3 loop reads CASSQDLEGEKLFF. The CDR3 nucleotides read TGCGCCAGCAGCCAAGATCTGGAGGGCGAAAAACTGTTTTTT.

The J gene is TRBJ2-5, the V gene TRBV6-5; TRBD1 matches 9 bases. The CDR3 consists of 16 residues. Germline-derived CDR1 and CDR2 are MNHEY and SVGAGI. The J segment lost 5 bases and the V segment lost 2 bases, leaving 9 bases of the junction unmatched. The CDR3 nucleotides read TGTGCCAGCAGTTACCGGAGACAGGGGGTTCGGGAGACCCAGTACTTC. Protein: CASSYRRQGVRETQYF.

V is TRBV7-2 and J is TRBJ2-1; 12 nucleotides agree with TRBD2. This CDR3 has 16 residues. V gave up 6 bases and J gave up 7 bases; unmatched junction bases: 10. Germline CDR1 SGHTA, CDR2 FQGNSA. The CDR3 DNA follows: TGTGCCAGCAGGGCTTTCCGCGGGACTAGCGGGAATGAGCAGTTCTTC. Protein: CASRAFRGTSGNEQFF. The full variable domain, in which reference TRBV7-2 and TRBJ2-1 provide the parts outside the CDR3, is GAGVSQSPSNKVTEKGKDVELRCDPISGHTALYWYRQSLGQGLEFLIYFQGNSAPDKSGLPSDRFSAERTGGSVSTLTIQRTQQEDSAVYLCASRAFRGTSGNEQFFGPGTRLTVL.

The chain uses TRBV19 and TRBJ2-7; D is uncertain. Germline V lookup: CDR1 LNHDA, CDR2 SQIVND (reference sequence). This CDR3 contains 14 residues. With 3 bases removed from V and 2 bases from J, the gap between germline ends came to 11 bases. The CDR3 DNA reads TGTGCCAGTAGTATCTCTATGCCCCCCTACGAGCAGTACTTC. It is translated as CASSISMPPYEQYF.

This clonotype appeared many times. The chain is built from TRBV6-1 and TRBJ1-4, with a tentative D call TRBD1 (5 bases). The ends were cut back, 5 bases at V and 8 bases at J, with 27 bases in the middle. The CDR3 length is 18 residues. Germline V gene lookup returns CDR1 MNHNS and CDR2 SASEGT. Here the CDR3 reads CASSIGRSLGRGEEKLFF. The CDR3 bases are TGTGCCAGCAGTATTGGTAGATCACTGGGGCGAGGGGAGGAAAAACTGTTTTTT.

CDR3 in DNA: TGCAGCGTCCGCCCCGGGACTCCAACCTACGAGCAGTACTTC. Translating gives CSVRPGTPTYEQYF. The genes are TRBV29-1 and TRBJ2-7, with a possible D match to TRBD2 (6 bases). The V gene lost 6 bases and the J gene lost 2 bases, with 17 bases spanning the gap. Germline CDR1 is SQVTM and CDR2 is ANQGSEA. The CDR3 length is 14 residues.

The gene calls are TRBV6-2 or TRBV6-3 and TRBJ2-7; possibly TRBD1 for D (6 bases). CDR1 and CDR2 (germline): MNHEY, SVGEGT. Deletions cut 7 bases from V and 0 bases from J, with 13 bases between. CDR3 length: 14 amino acids. The CDR3 here is CASTGTLVSYEQYF. The CDR3 DNA sequence: TGTGCCAGCACCGGGACACTGGTCTCCTACGAGCAGTACTTC.

The chain links TRBV29-1 to TRBJ2-7, with 10 bases matching TRBD1. There are 13 residues in the CDR3. Germline lookup yields CDR1 SQVTM and CDR2 ANQGSEA. J was trimmed by 7 bases and V by 7 bases; bases with no gene match: 10. The CDR3 protein is CSASDRGPPEQYF. CDR3 bases: TGCAGCGCCAGTGACAGGGGGCCTCCAGAGCAGTACTTC.

The V and J genes are TRBV7-2 and TRBJ2-1; 7 nucleotides match TRBD2. Germline loops: CDR1 SGHTA, CDR2 FQGNSA. Trimming cost V 5 bases and J 8 bases; bases outside gene matches: 6. The CDR3 covers 13 residues. CDR3 residues: CASSPRGGDEQFF. CDR3 sequence (DNA): TGTGCCAGCAGCCCCCGGGGAGGGGATGAGCAGTTCTTC.

The rearrangement uses TRBV2 and TRBJ2-1; 14 bases are shared with TRBD2. V was clipped by 1 base and J by 8 bases; unmatched bases: 10. The CDR3 spans 18 residues. From germline, CDR1 is SNHLY and CDR2 FYNNEI. The CDR3 reads CASSEGGRLAGGRHEQFF. DNA for the CDR3: TGTGCCAGCAGTGAAGGGGGCCGACTAGCGGGAGGGCGCCATGAGCAGTTCTTC.

CDR3 in amino acids: CASSSSGQNTDTQYF. The CDR3 DNA reads as TGTGCCAGCAGCTCATCCGGACAGAACACAGATACGCAGTATTTT. The J gene is TRBJ2-3, the V gene TRBV7-2, with D possibly TRBD1 on 6 matching bases. The CDR3 is 15 residues long. V shed 4 bases and J shed 2 bases, with 13 bases lying between them. Germline V gene data show CDR1 as SGHTA and CDR2 as FQGNSA.

The chain uses TRBV4-3 and TRBJ2-1, with a weak D call TRBD2 (6 bases). CDR1 and CDR2 (germline): LGHNA, YSLEER. This CDR3 spans 18 amino acids. V was clipped by 3 bases and J by 1 base, with 19 bases between them. CDR3 in amino acids: CASSHSFGSSGSYNEQFF. CDR3 coding DNA: TGCGCCAGCAGCCACTCCTTCGGTAGTAGCGGATCCTACAATGAGCAGTTCTTC.

In this sample, this clonotype turned up many times. The rearrangement joins TRBV6-6 to TRBJ2-7, with a tentative D call TRBD1 (6 bases). V shed 5 bases and J shed 2 bases, with 13 bases lying between them. The germline V gene has CDR1 MNHNY and CDR2 SVGAGI (reference sequence). The CDR3 consists of 14 residues. The CDR3 coding sequence is TGTGCCAGCAGTGGCGAGGGGGTTACCTACGAGCAGTACTTC. It yields the protein CASSGEGVTYEQYF.

The table lists this clonotype with a few counts. At one end the junction does not follow the germline gene, possibly because of a read error. The rearrangement uses TRBV20-1 and TRBJ2-1; 8 nucleotides align to TRBD2. This CDR3 has 16 residues. Germline CDR1 is DFQATT and CDR2 is SNEGSKA (reference sequence). The CDR3 reads CSARGVSGNSYNEQFF. Here the CDR3 DNA reads TGCAGCGCTAGAGGGGTTAGCGGGAACTCCTACAATGAGCAGTTCTTC.

This rearrangement joins TRBV20-1 to TRBJ2-1, with 12 bases that match TRBD2. This CDR3 is built from 20 residues. The germline gives CDR1 DFQATT, CDR2 SNEGSKA (reference sequence). The V segment lost 6 bases and the J segment 9 bases; nucleotides outside the gene matches: 27. CDR3 sequence reads: CSAPKTSGRGRGNSGGEQFF. DNA for the CDR3: TGCAGTGCCCCGAAGACTAGCGGGAGAGGTAGGGGGAATTCAGGAGGTGAGCAGTTCTTC.

V gene TRBV6-2 or TRBV6-3 combines with J gene TRBJ2-5; 7 bases agree with TRBD1. The better agreement between TRBJ2-1 and the DNA end casts doubt on the J call. The CDR3 runs 15 residues. The V gene's germline CDR1 is MNHEY and CDR2 SVGEGT. The CDR3 spells CASSYGGQTKETQFF. In nucleotides, the CDR3 is TGTGCCAGCAGTTACGGGGGACAGACCAAAGAGACCCAGTTCTTC.

This clonotype was seen once. A junction end diverges from the germline sequence, so it may reflect a read error. The rearrangement uses TRBV4-3 and TRBJ2-2, with D possibly being TRBD2 (7 bases). In germline, CDR1 is LGHNA, CDR2 YSLEER. This CDR3 is 16 amino acids long. The CDR3 here is CAGSQDRGGHTGELFF. The CDR3 DNA is TGCGCCGGCAGCCAAGATAGGGGGGGCCACACCGGGGAGCTGTTTTTT.

A word on this clonotype: It may be a read error: a sequence one base away is much more abundant. This likely comes from a read error, as the CDR3 has no conserved phenylalanine or tryptophan at its end. The chain combines TRBV6-5 with TRBJ1-1; 7 positions agree with TRBD1. CDR3 length equals 14 residues. Germline values: CDR1 MNHEY, CDR2 SVGAGI. The junction had 4 bases not matched to a gene; V was cut back by 1 base and J by 5 bases. The CDR3 region has the DNA TGTGCCAGCAGTTACTACAGGGGAGGAACTGAAGCTTTCTGT. Its protein is CASSYYRGGTEAFC.

This clonotype was counted a single time. The chain combines TRBV29-1 with TRBJ1-2; 8 bases line up with TRBD1. The CDR3 has 13 amino acids. From germline, CDR1 is SQVTM and CDR2 ANQGSEA. V trimming: 8 bases; J trimming: 3 bases; junction bases outside the gene matches: 8. CDR3 coding DNA: TGCAGCACTAGGACAGGGTCGGACTATGGCTACACCTTC. This translates into CSTRTGSDYGYTF.

The chain employs TRBV6-2 or TRBV6-3 and TRBJ2-7; perhaps TRBD2 as D (5 bases). The V and J ends lost 6 bases and 2 bases respectively, with 17 bases between them. The CDR3 contains 15 residues. In germline, CDR1 is MNHEY, CDR2 SVGEGT. The CDR3: CASSLSRGQTYEQYF. CDR3 DNA sequence: TGTGCCAGCAGCCTCTCCCGCGGGCAGACCTACGAGCAGTACTTC.

In this sample, this clonotype turned up a few times. The chain joins TRBV29-1 to TRBJ1-4, with TRBD1 as a possible D gene (6 bases). Trimming took 7 bases from V and 8 from J, leaving 20 bases between them. The CDR3 length is 14 residues. Germline V gene lookup returns CDR1 SQVTM and CDR2 ANQGSEA. The CDR3, as DNA: TGCAGCGCCCAGCGGGGGGCCGTCGGCGAAAAACTGTTTTTT. Amino acid sequence: CSAQRGAVGEKLFF.